These 10 T cell receptor beta chains were sequenced from one sample in a study of T-cell reconstitution after alpha-beta-depleted transplantation in children. The library targeted TCRbeta and was prepared with unique molecular identifiers. TCRdb fed the PCR reads into MiXCR, producing one record per CDR3 protein. The sample carries over 150,000 distinct CDR3 sequences, 13% to 15% recorded once. The input for sequencing was PBMCs from the stem cell graft donor, taken from the stem cell graft. These receptors came from a human donor who donated a stem cell graft to a child with acute lymphoblastic leukemia.

This clonotype was counted at least ten times. This sequence joins TRBV6-5 and TRBJ2-7; 9 bases agree with TRBD2. The CDR3 is made up of 15 amino acids. The germline V gene has CDR1 MNHEY and CDR2 SVGAGI. The ends lost 4 bases at V and 1 base at J; junction bases unmatched: 5. CDR3 DNA: TGTGCCAGCAGTTCGACTAGCGGCAGATCCTACGAGCAGTACTTC. Translated: CASSSTSGRSYEQYF.

This chain uses TRBV5-1 with TRBJ2-1; 8 positions agree with TRBD2. This CDR3 has 16 amino acids. V shed 0 bases, J shed 2 bases, and the junction held 4 bases outside the gene matches. Germline loops: CDR1 SGHRS, CDR2 YFSETQ. In DNA, the CDR3 is TGCGCCAGCAGCTTGGACGGGAGGGCCCCCTACAATGAGCAGTTCTTC. It translates to CASSLDGRAPYNEQFF.

The chain uses TRBV6-5 and TRBJ2-7; D call uncertain. Germline CDR1 MNHEY, CDR2 SVGAGI. The CDR3 is 12 residues long. With 6 bases removed from V and 3 bases from J, the gap between germline ends came to 9 bases. The CDR3 bases are TGTGCCAGCAGCCGGTCGGACTACGAGCAGTACTTC. Amino acids: CASSRSDYEQYF.

This clonotype was detected many times. The V call is TRBV12-3 or TRBV12-4, the J call TRBJ2-1; possible D gene TRBD1, 5 bases. The V end lost 3 bases, the J end lost 3 bases, and 12 bases lay between the germline ends. The CDR3 is 15 residues long. The CDR3 region has the DNA TGTGCCAGCAGTTTTTTGGGGCCGGTCTACAATGAGCAGTTCTTC. Its translation: CASSFLGPVYNEQFF.

This clonotype was detected ten times or more. The genes are TRBV13 and TRBJ2-7; no reliable D call. V lost 7 bases and J lost 7, with 14 bases in between. Per germline, CDR1 PRHDT and CDR2 FYEKMQ (reference sequence). The CDR3 consists of 12 residues. CDR3 region: CASILRPGEQYF. In nucleotides, the CDR3 is TGTGCCAGCATCCTACGCCCCGGTGAGCAGTACTTC.

This clonotype was seen only a few times. The chain has TRBV3-1 and TRBJ2-2, with TRBD1 matching over 8 bases. V trimming: 2 bases; J trimming: 3 bases; junction bases outside the gene matches: 2. The CDR3 is 15 residues long. The germline V gene encodes CDR1 LGHDT and CDR2 YNNKEL (reference sequence). In DNA, the CDR3 is TGTGCCAGCAGCCAACCGGGACAGGACACCGGGGAGCTGTTTTTT. Protein sequence: CASSQPGQDTGELFF.

This clonotype was counted many times. The CDR3 sequence is CASSSQLRLYNEQFF. The CDR3 DNA reads TGTGCCAGCAGTTCCCAGCTCCGCCTTTACAATGAGCAGTTCTTC. The genes are TRBV12-3 or TRBV12-4 and TRBJ2-1; D gene unclear. The CDR3 sequence is 15 residues long. The germline V and J ends were trimmed by 4 bases and 4 bases, with 14 bases remaining between them.

The chain has TRBV5-2 and TRBJ1-4. TRBV5-2 is marked as a pseudogene. The CDR3 length is 17 residues. In DNA form, the CDR3 reads TGTGCCATGGGCCCTCCGCCCTTCGCGGGAACTAATGAAAAACTGTTTTTT. This sequence encodes CAMGPPPFAGTNEKLFF.

This clonotype appeared a few times. The chain couples TRBV20-1 to TRBJ1-1; D is uncertain. This CDR3 is built from 14 residues. CDR1 DFQATT and CDR2 SNEGSKA come from the germline V gene (reference sequence). Trimming removed 0 bases from V and 5 bases from J, with 13 bases in between. CDR3 nucleotide sequence: TGCAGTGCTAGAGATTTGAATCGAGGGACTGAAGCTTTCTTT. Protein product: CSARDLNRGTEAFF.

The chain links TRBV30 to TRBJ1-1; D ambiguous. Trimming took off 4 bases at V and 5 bases at J, with 11 bases between the two ends. Germline V gene data show CDR1 as GTSNPN and CDR2 as SVGIG (reference sequence). There are 12 residues in the CDR3. The CDR3 sequence: CAWMKRGTEAFF. In DNA, the CDR3 is TGTGCCTGGATGAAACGGGGAACTGAAGCTTTCTTT.